The 13 T cell receptor beta chains below come from one sample, sequenced in a study of cytomegalovirus exposure and HLA in healthy donors. PCR employed 60 Vbeta and 13 Jbeta primers. Assay: immunoSEQ multiplex PCR; the TCRdb copy retains only in-frame clones and omits some. The sample gives approximately 150,000 clones, 55% to 70% of which show up once; approximately 6.5% is in the top ten. Sequenced input: PBMCs. Receptor source: an older woman in good health and CMV-seropositive.

The genes are TRBV19 and TRBJ1-1, with D possibly matching TRBD1 (6 bases). Germline V lookup: CDR1 LNHDA, CDR2 SQIVND (reference sequence). The ends were cut back, 6 bases at V and 1 base at J, with 15 bases in the middle. This CDR3 is 15 amino acids long. This CDR3 is CASRVADSPNTEAFF. Here the CDR3 DNA reads TGTGCCAGTAGAGTTGCGGACAGTCCGAACACTGAAGCTTTCTTT.

The chain employs TRBV19 and TRBJ2-1, with TRBD1 identical over 8 bases. V shed 6 bases and J 8 bases; nucleotides not matched to a gene: 6. The CDR3 sequence is 13 residues long. Per germline, CDR1 LNHDA and CDR2 SQIVND (reference sequence). The DNA for the CDR3 is TGTGCCAGTAGAACAGGGGGATCGGATGAGCAGTTCTTC. The encoded protein is CASRTGGSDEQFF. The complete variable domain, with remaining parts taken from reference TRBV19 and TRBJ2-1, reads DGGITQSPKYLFRKEGQNVTLSCEQNLNHDAMYWYRQDPGQGLRLIYYSQIVNDFQKGDIAEGYSVSREKKESFPLTVTSAQKNPTAFYLCASRTGGSDEQFFGPGTRLTVL.

J is TRBJ2-1 and V is TRBV7-3, with unresolved D. Germline CDR1 is SGHTA and CDR2 is FQGTGA. Trimming shortened V by 5 bases and J by 5 bases, and 10 bases separated the two germline ends. This CDR3 is built from 13 residues. Here the CDR3 reads CASSMTGNNEQFF. Written as DNA, the CDR3 is TGTGCCAGCAGCATGACTGGAAACAATGAGCAGTTCTTC.

The V call is TRBV30, the J call TRBJ1-5, with 8 positions matching TRBD1. V was pared by 2 bases and J by 3 bases, with 3 bases of the junction left unmatched. CDR3 size: 14 residues. In germline, CDR1 is GTSNPN, CDR2 SVGIG (reference sequence). The CDR3 coding sequence is TGTGCCTGGAGTTTGACAGGGGCCAATCAGCCCCAGCATTTT. It translates to CAWSLTGANQPQHF.

The rearrangement links TRBV28 to TRBJ2-7; 7 positions match TRBD2. This CDR3 has 15 amino acids. The V and J ends lost 6 bases and 5 bases, in that order; junction bases with no gene match: 13. Germline lookup yields CDR1 MDHEN and CDR2 SYDVKM. Here the CDR3 DNA reads TGTGCCAGCAGAAGACCGGGACGGGGGGTAAACGAGCAGTACTTC. Its protein product is CASRRPGRGVNEQYF. The full variable domain, its missing parts supplied by reference TRBV28 and TRBJ2-7, is DVKVTQSSRYLVKRTGEKVFLECVQDMDHENMFWYRQDPGLGLRLIYFSYDVKMKEKGDIPEGYSVSREKKERFSLILESASTNQTSMYLCASRRPGRGVNEQYFGPGTRLTVT.

About this clone: Other DNA sequences of this sample code for an identical CDR3. The J gene is TRBJ2-1, the V gene TRBV11-1, with TRBD2 identical over 8 bases. The CDR3 runs 15 residues. V shed 2 bases and J 4 bases; nucleotides not matched to a gene: 4. CDR1 SGHAT and CDR2 FQDESV come from the germline V gene (reference sequence). The CDR3 is CASSLPAGGYNEQFF. CDR3 coding DNA: TGTGCCAGCAGCTTACCGGCGGGAGGTTACAATGAGCAGTTCTTC.

The rearrangement joins TRBV27 to TRBJ2-7, with 9 positions matching TRBD2. Germline values: CDR1 MNHEY, CDR2 SMNVEV (reference sequence). The V and J ends lost 3 bases and 4 bases, in that order; junction bases with no gene match: 10. This CDR3 is built from 16 residues. In DNA, the CDR3 is TGTGCCAGCAGTTTTTTAGGCGGGAGGGCCCTTTACGAGCAGTACTTC. This codes for CASSFLGGRALYEQYF.

This clone was seen only a few times. The chain is built from TRBV19 and TRBJ2-3; 9 nucleotides line up with TRBD2. Germline CDR1 LNHDA, CDR2 SQIVND (reference sequence). This CDR3 region has 16 residues. V trimming: 1 base; J trimming: 1 base; junction bases outside the gene matches: 3. The CDR3 reads CASSIGSGSGTDTQYF. The CDR3 DNA follows: TGTGCCAGTAGTATAGGTAGCGGGAGTGGCACAGATACGCAGTATTTT.

This clone was recorded once. DNA for the CDR3: TGTGCCACCAGCGAGCGGACAGGGACTGAAGCTTTCTTT. This codes for CATSERTGTEAFF. V and J are TRBV15 and TRBJ1-1, with TRBD1 matching 8 bases. The CDR3 covers 13 residues. With V trimmed by 5 bases and J by 5 bases, 4 bases remained unmatched. Germline V lookup: CDR1 LNHNV, CDR2 YYDKDF (reference sequence).

The rearrangement joins TRBV5-4 to TRBJ2-1, with D maybe TRBD1 (5 bases). The V and J ends lost 1 base and 5 bases respectively, with 13 bases between them. The CDR3 runs to 15 residues. The germline gives CDR1 SGHNT, CDR2 YYREEE (reference sequence). The CDR3 nucleotides are TGTGCCAGCAGCTTGAAGTCAGGGCAACACAATGAGCAGTTCTTC. This sequence encodes CASSLKSGQHNEQFF.

The rearrangement joins TRBV29-1 to TRBJ2-7, with D possibly matching TRBD1 (6 bases). V gave up 4 bases and J gave up 6 bases, with 13 bases separating them. The germline V gene has CDR1 SQVTM and CDR2 ANQGSEA. The CDR3 totals 12 residues. Here the CDR3 DNA reads TGCAGCGTTGTTAGAGGGGGAAGCGAGCAGTACTTC. This codes for CSVVRGGSEQYF.

This clone came up once. This chain uses TRBV9 with TRBJ2-3; 8 nucleotides agree with TRBD2. Germline CDR1 SGDLS, CDR2 YYNGEE. Unmatched junction bases numbered 8, after V lost 0 bases and J lost 2 bases. This CDR3 is 17 amino acids long. In DNA form, the CDR3 reads TGTGCCAGCAGCGTAGCCCCTCTAGCGGGCACCACAGATACGCAGTATTTT. Translating it yields CASSVAPLAGTTDTQYF.

The chain carries TRBV7-3 and TRBJ2-3; the match to TRBD2 covers 13 bases. Trimming removed 5 bases from V and 2 bases from J; junction bases left unmatched: 7. This CDR3 region has 17 residues. The germline CDR1 and CDR2 sequences are SGHTA and FQGTGA. CDR3 sequence: CASSPKGLAGSTDTQYF. DNA for the CDR3: TGTGCCAGCAGCCCCAAGGGACTAGCGGGATCCACAGATACGCAGTATTTT. Filled out from reference TRBV7-3 and TRBJ2-3, the complete variable domain reads GAGVSQTPSNKVTEKGKYVELRCDPISGHTALYWYRQSLGQGPEFLIYFQGTGAADDSGLPNDRFFAVRPEGSVSTLKIQRTERGDSAVYLCASSPKGLAGSTDTQYFGPGTRLTVL.